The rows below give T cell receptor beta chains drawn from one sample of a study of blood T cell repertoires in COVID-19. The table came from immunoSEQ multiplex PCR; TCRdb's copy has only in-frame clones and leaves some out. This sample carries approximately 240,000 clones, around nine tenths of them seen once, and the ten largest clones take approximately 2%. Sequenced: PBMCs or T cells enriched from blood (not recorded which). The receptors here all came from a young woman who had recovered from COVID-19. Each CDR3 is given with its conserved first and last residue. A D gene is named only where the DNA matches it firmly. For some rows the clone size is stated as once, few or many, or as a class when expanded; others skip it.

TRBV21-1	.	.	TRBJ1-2	CASSNRGQGKELRYGYTF	TGTGCCAGCAGCAACCGGGGACAGGGAAAGGAGTTAAGGTATGGCTACACCTTC
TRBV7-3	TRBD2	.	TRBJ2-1	CASSLTSGGYNEQFF	TGTGCCAGCAGCTTAACGTCGGGGGGGTACAATGAGCAGTTCTTC
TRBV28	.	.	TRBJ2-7	CASSLSHEQYF	TGTGCCAGCAGTCTAAGCCACGAGCAGTACTTC
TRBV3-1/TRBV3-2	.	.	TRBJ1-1	CASSQDPRAMNTEAFF	TGTGCCAGCAGCCAAGACCCCAGGGCGATGAACACTGAAGCTTTCTTT
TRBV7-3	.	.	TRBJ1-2	CASSLTGADGYTF	TGTGCCAGCAGCTTAACAGGGGCGGATGGCTACACCTTC
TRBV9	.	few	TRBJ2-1	CASSVTGSYNEQFF	TGTGCCAGCAGCGTGACAGGCTCCTACAATGAGCAGTTCTTC
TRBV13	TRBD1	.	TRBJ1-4	CASSGTGGNEKLFF	TGTGCCAGCAGCGGGACAGGGGGGAATGAAAAACTGTTTTTT
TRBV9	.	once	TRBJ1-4	CASSPEHLNEKLFF	TGTGCCAGCAGCCCCGAGCACCTTAATGAAAAACTGTTTTTT
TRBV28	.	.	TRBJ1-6	CASSTYRERTYSPLHF	TGTGCCAGCAGTACCTACCGGGAACGAACTTATTCACCCCTCCACTTT
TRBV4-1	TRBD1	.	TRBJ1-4	CASSQDDRGREKLFF	TGCGCCAGCAGCCAAGATGACAGGGGTAGGGAAAAACTGTTTTTT
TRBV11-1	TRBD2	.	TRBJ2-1	CASSGLASYNEQFF	TGTGCCAGCAGCGGACTAGCCAGCTACAATGAGCAGTTCTTC
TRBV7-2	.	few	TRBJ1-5	CASSHGMGNQPQHF	TGTGCCAGCAGCCACGGGATGGGCAATCAGCCCCAGCATTTT
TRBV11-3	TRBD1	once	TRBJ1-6	CASSLGTGESPLHF	TGTGCCAGCAGCTTAGGGACAGGGGAATCACCCCTCCACTTT
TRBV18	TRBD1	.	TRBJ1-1	CASSLATGNSVNTEAFF	TGTGCCAGCTCACTAGCGACAGGGAATTCAGTGAACACTGAAGCTTTCTTT
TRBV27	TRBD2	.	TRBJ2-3	CASSFRGLAGGPDTDTQYF	TGTGCCAGCAGTTTTAGGGGACTAGCGGGGGGGCCTGACACAGATACGCAGTATTTT
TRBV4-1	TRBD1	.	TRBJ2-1	CASSSGQGAYNEQFF	TGCGCCAGCAGCTCCGGACAGGGGGCGTACAATGAGCAGTTCTTC
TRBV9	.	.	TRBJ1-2	CASSAGDRYGYTF	TGTGCCAGCAGCGCGGGGGATCGCTATGGCTACACCTTC
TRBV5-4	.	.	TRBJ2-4	CASSIPSGNSENIQYF	TGTGCCAGCAGCATCCCGAGCGGAAACTCGGAGAACATTCAGTACTTC
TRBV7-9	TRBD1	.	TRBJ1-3	CASSLAGQGTNTIYF	TGTGCCAGCAGCTTAGCGGGACAGGGGACAAACACCATATATTTT
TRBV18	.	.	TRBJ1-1	CASSPPARGNTEAFF	TGTGCCAGCTCACCACCGGCCAGGGGGAACACTGAAGCTTTCTTT
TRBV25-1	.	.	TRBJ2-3	CASSDKNYYTDTQYF	TGTGCCAGCAGTGATAAGAACTACTACACAGATACGCAGTATTTT
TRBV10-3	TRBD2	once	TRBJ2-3	CAMFGGTSGRGTQYF	TGTGCCATGTTTGGAGGGACTAGCGGGAGAGGTACGCAGTATTTT
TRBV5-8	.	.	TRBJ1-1	CASSYRVLNTEAFF	TGTGCCAGCAGTTACAGGGTCTTGAACACTGAAGCTTTCTTT
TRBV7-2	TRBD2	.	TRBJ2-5	CASSRTSGGTSIGETQYF	TGTGCCAGCAGTAGGACTAGCGGGGGGACCTCAATTGGGGAGACCCAGTACTTC
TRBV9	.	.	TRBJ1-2	CASTGERNYGYTF	TGTGCCAGCACGGGTGAGAGAAACTATGGCTACACCTTC
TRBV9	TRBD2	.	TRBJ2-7	CASSPGTSGIDNEQYF	TGTGCCAGCAGCCCAGGGACTAGCGGGATAGACAACGAGCAGTACTTC
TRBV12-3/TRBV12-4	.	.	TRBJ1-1	CASSLGRGLEAFF	TGTGCCAGCAGTTTAGGTAGAGGCTTGGAGGCTTTCTTT
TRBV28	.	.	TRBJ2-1	CASSFEGGLIYNEQFF	TGTGCCAGCAGTTTTGAGGGCGGACTGATCTACAATGAGCAGTTCTTC
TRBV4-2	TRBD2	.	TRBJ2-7	CASSQDWGGGLFEQYF	TGTGCCAGCAGCCAAGATTGGGGCGGGGGACTCTTCGAGCAGTACTTC
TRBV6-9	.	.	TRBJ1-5	CASSWRGNSNQPQHF	TGTGCCAGCAGTTGGCGGGGTAATAGCAATCAGCCCCAGCATTTT
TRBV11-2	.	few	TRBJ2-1	CASSFEYASTRLNEQFF	TGTGCCAGCAGCTTTGAATACGCCAGCACCCGACTGAATGAGCAGTTCTTC
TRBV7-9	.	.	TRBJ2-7	CASSLAQGRRQYF	TGTGCCAGCAGCTTAGCCCAGGGTAGGAGGCAGTACTTC
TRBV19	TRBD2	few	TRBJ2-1	CASSRSGSTSGYNEQFF	TGTGCCAGTAGTCGGTCCGGGTCGACTAGCGGATACAATGAGCAGTTCTTC
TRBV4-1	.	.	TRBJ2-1	CASSQDSPGEQFF	TGCGCCAGCAGCCAAGATAGCCCGGGGGAGCAGTTCTTC
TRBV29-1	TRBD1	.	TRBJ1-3	CSVQQGARGNTIYF	TGCAGCGTCCAACAGGGGGCTCGTGGAAACACCATATATTTT
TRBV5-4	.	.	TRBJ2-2	CASSPGTPNTGELFF	TGTGCCAGCAGCCCCGGGACTCCGAACACCGGGGAGCTGTTTTTT
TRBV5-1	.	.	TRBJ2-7	CASSYSSYEQYF	TGCGCCAGCAGCTACAGCTCCTACGAGCAGTACTTC
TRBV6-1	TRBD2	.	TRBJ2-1	CASSELAGGFNEQFF	TGTGCCAGCAGTGAGCTAGCGGGAGGGTTCAATGAGCAGTTCTTC
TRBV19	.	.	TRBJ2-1	CASSISRRRFDNEQFF	TGTGCCAGTAGTATTTCCCGGCGGAGGTTCGACAATGAGCAGTTCTTC
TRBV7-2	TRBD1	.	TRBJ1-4	CASSSGQLNEKLFF	TGTGCCAGCAGCTCGGGACAGCTTAATGAAAAACTGTTTTTT
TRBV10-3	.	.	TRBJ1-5	CAISDPSSQPQHF	TGTGCCATCAGTGATCCCTCGAGTCAGCCCCAGCATTTT
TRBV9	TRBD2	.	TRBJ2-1	CASSVSSGGAGNEQFF	TGTGCCAGCAGCGTATCTAGCGGGGGGGCCGGTAATGAGCAGTTCTTC
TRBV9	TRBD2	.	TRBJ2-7	CASSARTSSYEQYF	TGTGCCAGCAGCGCCAGGACTAGCTCCTACGAGCAGTACTTC
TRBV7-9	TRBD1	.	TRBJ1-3	CASRSSGTGENTIYF	TGTGCCAGCAGATCCTCCGGGACAGGGGAAAACACCATATATTTT
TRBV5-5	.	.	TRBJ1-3	CASSLSQGSSGNTIYF	TGTGCCAGCAGCTTGTCCCAGGGTTCCTCTGGAAACACCATATATTTT
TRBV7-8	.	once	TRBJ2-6	CASSLDGFSGANVLTF	TGTGCCAGCAGCTTAGATGGCTTCTCTGGGGCCAACGTCCTGACTTTC
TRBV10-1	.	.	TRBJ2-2	CASSESKRGMKVNGELFF	TGCGCCAGCAGTGAGTCGAAACGGGGGATGAAGGTGAACGGGGAGCTGTTTTTT
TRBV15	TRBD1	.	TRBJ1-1	CATSGGGQGVVSDTEAFF	TGTGCCACCAGCGGGGGGGGACAGGGAGTCGTAAGCGACACTGAAGCTTTCTTT
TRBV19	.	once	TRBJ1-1	CASTSLGLVNTEAFF	TGTGCCAGTACCAGTCTGGGCTTGGTGAACACTGAAGCTTTCTTT
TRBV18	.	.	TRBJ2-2	CASSQGTQNTGELFF	TGTGCCAGCTCACAGGGGACTCAGAACACCGGGGAGCTGTTTTTT
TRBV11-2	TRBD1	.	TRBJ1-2	CASRPMTGGTYGYTF	TGTGCCAGCAGACCGATGACAGGGGGCACCTATGGCTACACCTTC
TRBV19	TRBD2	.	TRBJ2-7	CASSIGGGATEQYF	TGTGCCAGTAGTATTGGCGGGGGGGCGACTGAGCAGTACTTC
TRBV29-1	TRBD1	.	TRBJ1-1	CSAGTGSRNTEAFF	TGCAGCGCCGGGACAGGGAGCCGGAACACTGAAGCTTTCTTT
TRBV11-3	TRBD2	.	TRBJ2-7	CASRMASGGGYEQYF	TGTGCCAGCAGGATGGCTAGCGGGGGAGGTTACGAGCAGTACTTC
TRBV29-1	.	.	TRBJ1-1	CSVGEPEVTAYYTEAFF	TGCAGCGTCGGGGAGCCTGAGGTTACAGCTTACTACACTGAAGCTTTCTTT
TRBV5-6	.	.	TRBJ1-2	CASSLGQELHYGYTF	TGTGCCAGCAGCTTGGGACAGGAGCTTCACTATGGCTACACCTTC
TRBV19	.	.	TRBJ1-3	CASSISSAGNTIYF	TGTGCCAGTAGTATTTCGTCGGCTGGAAACACCATATATTTT